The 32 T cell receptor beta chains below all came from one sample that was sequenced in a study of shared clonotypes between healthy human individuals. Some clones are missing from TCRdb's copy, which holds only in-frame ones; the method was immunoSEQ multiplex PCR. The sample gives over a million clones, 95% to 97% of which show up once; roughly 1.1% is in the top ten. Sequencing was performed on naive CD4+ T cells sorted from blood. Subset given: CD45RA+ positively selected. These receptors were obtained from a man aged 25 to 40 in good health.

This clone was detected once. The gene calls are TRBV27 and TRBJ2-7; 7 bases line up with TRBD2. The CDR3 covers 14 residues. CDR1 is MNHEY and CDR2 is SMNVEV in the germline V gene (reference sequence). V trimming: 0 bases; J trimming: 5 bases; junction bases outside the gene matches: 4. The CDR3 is CASSLSLGRDEQYF. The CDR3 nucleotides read TGTGCCAGCAGTTTATCCCTGGGGAGGGACGAGCAGTACTTC.

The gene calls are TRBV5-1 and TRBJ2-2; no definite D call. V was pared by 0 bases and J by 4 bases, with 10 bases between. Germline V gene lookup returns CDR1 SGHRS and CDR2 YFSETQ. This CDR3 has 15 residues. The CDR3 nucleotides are TGCGCCAGCAGCTTGGTTGGAGAGGTCACCGGGGAGCTGTTTTTT. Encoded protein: CASSLVGEVTGELFF.

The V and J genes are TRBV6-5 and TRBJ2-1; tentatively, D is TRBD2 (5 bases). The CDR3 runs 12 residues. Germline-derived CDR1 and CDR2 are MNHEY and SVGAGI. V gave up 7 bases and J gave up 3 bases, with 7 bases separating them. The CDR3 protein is CASTGYYNEQFF. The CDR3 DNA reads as TGTGCCAGCACGGGATACTACAATGAGCAGTTCTTC.

The CDR3 nucleotides are TGTGCCAGCAGCAAACTCCCCCCTGGGGACACCGGGGAGCTGTTTTTT. This codes for CASSKLPPGDTGELFF. The chain has TRBV5-5 and TRBJ2-2, with unresolved D. Looked up from germline, CDR1 is SGHKS and CDR2 is YYEKEE (reference sequence). The CDR3 has 16 residues. V was shortened by 4 bases and J by 3 bases, with 16 bases between the two germline ends. The full variable domain, rest sourced from reference TRBV5-5 and TRBJ2-2, is DAGVTQSPTHLIKTRGQQVTLRCSPISGHKSVSWYQQVLGQGPQFIFQYYEKEERGRGNFPDRFSARQFPNYSSELNVNALLLGDSALYLCASSKLPPGDTGELFFGEGSRLTVL.

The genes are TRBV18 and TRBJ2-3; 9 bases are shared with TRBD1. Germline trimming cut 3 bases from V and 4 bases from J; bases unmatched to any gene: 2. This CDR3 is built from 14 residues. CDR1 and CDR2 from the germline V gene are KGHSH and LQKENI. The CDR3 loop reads CASSPGQGSDTQYF. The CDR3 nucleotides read TGTGCCAGCTCACCCGGACAGGGGTCAGATACGCAGTATTTT.

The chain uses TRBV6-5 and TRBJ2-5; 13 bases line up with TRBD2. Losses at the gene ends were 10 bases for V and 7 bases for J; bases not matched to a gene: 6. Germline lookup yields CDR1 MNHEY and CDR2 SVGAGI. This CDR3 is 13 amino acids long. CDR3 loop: CAIGTSGIWTQYF. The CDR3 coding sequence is TGTGCCATCGGGACTAGCGGGATCTGGACCCAGTACTTC.

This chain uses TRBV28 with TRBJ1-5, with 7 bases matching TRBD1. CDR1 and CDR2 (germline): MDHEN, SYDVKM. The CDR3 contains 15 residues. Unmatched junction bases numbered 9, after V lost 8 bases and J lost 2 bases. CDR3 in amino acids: CASRNRQGGNQPQHF. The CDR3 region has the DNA TGTGCCAGCCGGAATAGACAGGGAGGCAATCAGCCCCAGCATTTT.

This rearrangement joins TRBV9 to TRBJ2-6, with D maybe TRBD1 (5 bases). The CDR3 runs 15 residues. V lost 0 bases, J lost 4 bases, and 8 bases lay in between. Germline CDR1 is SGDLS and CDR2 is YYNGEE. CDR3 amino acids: CASSVEGVGANVLTF. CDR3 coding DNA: TGTGCCAGCAGCGTAGAAGGGGTAGGGGCCAACGTCCTGACTTTC.

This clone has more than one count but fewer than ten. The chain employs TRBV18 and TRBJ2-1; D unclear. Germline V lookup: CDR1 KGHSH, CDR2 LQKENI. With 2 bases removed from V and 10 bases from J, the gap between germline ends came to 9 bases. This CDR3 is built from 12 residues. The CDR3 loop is CASSPSRSEQFF. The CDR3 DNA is TGTGCCAGCTCACCATCGCGATCCGAGCAGTTCTTC.

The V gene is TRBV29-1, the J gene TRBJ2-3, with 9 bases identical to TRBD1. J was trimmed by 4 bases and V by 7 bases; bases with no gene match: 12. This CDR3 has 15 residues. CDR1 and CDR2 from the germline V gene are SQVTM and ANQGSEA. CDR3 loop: CSALTWGQGADTQYF. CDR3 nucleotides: TGCAGCGCTCTAACCTGGGGACAGGGAGCAGATACGCAGTATTTT.

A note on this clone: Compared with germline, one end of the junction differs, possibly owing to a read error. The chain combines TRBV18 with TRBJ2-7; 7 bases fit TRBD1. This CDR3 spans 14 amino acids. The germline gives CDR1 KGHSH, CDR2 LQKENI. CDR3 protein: CASSPQGNSYEQYF. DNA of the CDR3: TGTGCCAGCTCCCCACAGGGGAATTCCTACGAGCAGTACTTC.

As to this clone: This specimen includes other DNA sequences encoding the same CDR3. The CDR3 bases are TGTGCCAGTAGTATCAGGGTCTCCTACAATGAGCAGTTCTTC. Its translation: CASSIRVSYNEQFF. The chain combines TRBV19 with TRBJ2-1; tentative D call: TRBD1 (5 bases). V was cut by 3 bases and J by 0 bases, with 6 bases left in between. The germline CDR1 and CDR2 sequences are LNHDA and SQIVND (reference sequence). This CDR3 spans 14 amino acids.

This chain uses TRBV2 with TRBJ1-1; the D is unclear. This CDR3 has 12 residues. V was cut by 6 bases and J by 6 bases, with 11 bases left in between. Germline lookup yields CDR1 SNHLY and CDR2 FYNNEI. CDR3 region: CASRLTGSEAFF. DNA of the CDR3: TGTGCCAGCAGGTTAACGGGGTCTGAAGCTTTCTTT.

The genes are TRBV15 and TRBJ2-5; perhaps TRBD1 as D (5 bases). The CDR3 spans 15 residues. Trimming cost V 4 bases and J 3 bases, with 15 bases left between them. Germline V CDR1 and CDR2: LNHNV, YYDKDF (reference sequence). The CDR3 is CATSKNPGIEETQYF. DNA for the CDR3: TGTGCCACCAGCAAAAATCCAGGGATAGAAGAGACCCAGTACTTC. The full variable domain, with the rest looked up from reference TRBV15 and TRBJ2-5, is DAMVIQNPRYQVTQFGKPVTLSCSQTLNHNVMYWYQQKSSQAPKLLFHYYDKDFNNEADTPDNFQSRRPNTSFCFLDIRSPGLGDTAMYLCATSKNPGIEETQYFGPGTRLLVL.

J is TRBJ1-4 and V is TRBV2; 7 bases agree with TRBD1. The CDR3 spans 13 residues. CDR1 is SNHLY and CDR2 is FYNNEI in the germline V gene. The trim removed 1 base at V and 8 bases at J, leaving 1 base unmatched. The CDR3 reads CASSEGQGEKLFF. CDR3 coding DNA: TGTGCCAGCAGTGAAGGACAGGGAGAAAAACTGTTTTTT.

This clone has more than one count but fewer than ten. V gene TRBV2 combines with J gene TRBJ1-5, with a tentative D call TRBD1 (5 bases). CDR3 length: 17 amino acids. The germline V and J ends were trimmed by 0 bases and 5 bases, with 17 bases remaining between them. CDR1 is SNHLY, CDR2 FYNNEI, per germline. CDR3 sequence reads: CASSEAFSGIRHQPQHF. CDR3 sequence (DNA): TGTGCCAGCAGTGAAGCCTTTTCAGGGATACGGCATCAGCCCCAGCATTTT.

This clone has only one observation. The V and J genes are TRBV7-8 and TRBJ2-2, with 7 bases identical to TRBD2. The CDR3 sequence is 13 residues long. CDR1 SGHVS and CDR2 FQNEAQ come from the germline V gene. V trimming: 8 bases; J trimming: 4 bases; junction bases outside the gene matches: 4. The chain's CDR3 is CASFGGVTGELFF. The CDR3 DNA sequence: TGTGCCAGCTTTGGGGGGGTCACCGGGGAGCTGTTTTTT.

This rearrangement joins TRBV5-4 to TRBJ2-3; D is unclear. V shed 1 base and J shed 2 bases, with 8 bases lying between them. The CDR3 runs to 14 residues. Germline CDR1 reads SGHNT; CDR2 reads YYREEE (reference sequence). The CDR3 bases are TGTGCCAGCAGCTTGACAGCAGACACAGATACGCAGTATTTT. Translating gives CASSLTADTDTQYF. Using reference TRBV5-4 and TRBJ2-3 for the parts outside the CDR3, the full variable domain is ETGVTQSPTHLIKTRGQQVTLRCSSQSGHNTVSWYQQALGQGPQFIFQYYREEENGRGNFPPRFSGLQFPNYSSELNVNALELDDSALYLCASSLTADTDTQYFGPGTRLTVL.

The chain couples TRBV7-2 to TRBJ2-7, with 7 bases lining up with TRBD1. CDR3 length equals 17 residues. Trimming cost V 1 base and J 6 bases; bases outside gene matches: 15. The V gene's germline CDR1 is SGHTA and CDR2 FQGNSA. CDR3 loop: CASSLVGGAPPPSEQYF. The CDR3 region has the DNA TGTGCCAGCAGCTTAGTAGGGGGCGCCCCTCCCCCTAGCGAGCAGTACTTC.

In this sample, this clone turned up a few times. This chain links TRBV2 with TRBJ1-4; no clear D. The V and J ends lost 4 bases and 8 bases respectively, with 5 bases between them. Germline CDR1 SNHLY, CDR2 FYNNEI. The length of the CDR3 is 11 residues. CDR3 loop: CASSVGEKLFF. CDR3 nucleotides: TGTGCCAGCAGTGTTGGGGAAAAACTGTTTTTT.

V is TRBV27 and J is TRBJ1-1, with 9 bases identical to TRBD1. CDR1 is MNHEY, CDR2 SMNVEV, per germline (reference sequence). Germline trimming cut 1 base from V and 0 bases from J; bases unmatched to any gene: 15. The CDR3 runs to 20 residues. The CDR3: CASSLLAGTGILKVNTEAFF. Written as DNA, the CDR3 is TGTGCCAGCAGTTTATTGGCCGGGACAGGGATCCTAAAGGTGAACACTGAAGCTTTCTTT.

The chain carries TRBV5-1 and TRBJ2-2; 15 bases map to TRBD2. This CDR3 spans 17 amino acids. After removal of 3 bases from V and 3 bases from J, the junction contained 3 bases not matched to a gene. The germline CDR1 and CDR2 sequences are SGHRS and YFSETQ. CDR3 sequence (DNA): TGCGCCAGCAGCTCCGGACTAGCGGGAGGGTACACCGGGGAGCTGTTTTTT. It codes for CASSSGLAGGYTGELFF.

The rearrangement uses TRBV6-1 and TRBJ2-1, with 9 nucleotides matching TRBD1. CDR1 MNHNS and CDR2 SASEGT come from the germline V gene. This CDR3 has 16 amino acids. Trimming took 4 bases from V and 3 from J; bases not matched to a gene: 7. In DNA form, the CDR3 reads TGTGCCAGCAGTGCCCGGGACAGGGCCCTCTACAATGAGCAGTTCTTC. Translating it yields CASSARDRALYNEQFF.

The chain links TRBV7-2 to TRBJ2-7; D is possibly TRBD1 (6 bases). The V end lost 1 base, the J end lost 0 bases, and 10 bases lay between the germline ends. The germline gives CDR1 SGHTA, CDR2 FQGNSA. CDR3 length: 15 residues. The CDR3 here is CASSLVGQSSYEQYF. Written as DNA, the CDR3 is TGTGCCAGCAGCTTAGTCGGACAGAGCTCCTACGAGCAGTACTTC.

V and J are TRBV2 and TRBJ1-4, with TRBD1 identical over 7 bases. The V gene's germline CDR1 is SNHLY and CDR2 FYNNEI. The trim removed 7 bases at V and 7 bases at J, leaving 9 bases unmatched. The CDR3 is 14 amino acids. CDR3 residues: CASTPGQRSEKLFF. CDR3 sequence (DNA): TGTGCCAGCACTCCGGGACAGAGGAGTGAAAAACTGTTTTTT.

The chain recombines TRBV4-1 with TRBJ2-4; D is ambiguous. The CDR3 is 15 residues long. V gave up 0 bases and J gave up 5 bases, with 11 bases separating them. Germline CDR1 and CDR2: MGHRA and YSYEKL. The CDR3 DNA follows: TGCGCCAGCAGCCAAGACCCGCAGGATCAAAACATTCAGTACTTC. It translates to CASSQDPQDQNIQYF.

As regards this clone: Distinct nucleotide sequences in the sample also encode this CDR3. CDR3 protein: CASSLGQSYEQYF. Written as DNA, the CDR3 is TGTGCCAGCAGCTTGGGACAGTCCTACGAGCAGTACTTC. V usage is TRBV5-6 and J usage is TRBJ2-7; possibly TRBD1 for D (5 bases). Per germline, CDR1 SGHDT and CDR2 YYEEEE. The CDR3 covers 13 residues. Trimming removed 0 bases from V and 1 base from J, with 5 bases in between.

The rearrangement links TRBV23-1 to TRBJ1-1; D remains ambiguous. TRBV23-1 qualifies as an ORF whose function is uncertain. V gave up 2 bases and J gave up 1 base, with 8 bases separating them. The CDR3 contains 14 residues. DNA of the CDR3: TGCGCCAGCAGTCAAATATTTCCGAACACTGAAGCTTTCTTT. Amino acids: CASSQIFPNTEAFF.

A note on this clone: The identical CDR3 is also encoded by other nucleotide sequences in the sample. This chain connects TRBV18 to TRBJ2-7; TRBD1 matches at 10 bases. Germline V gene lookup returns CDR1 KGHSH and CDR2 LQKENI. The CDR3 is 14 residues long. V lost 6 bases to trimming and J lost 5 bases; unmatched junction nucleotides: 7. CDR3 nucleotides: TGTGCCAGCTCGCCCGGGACAGGGGACCACGAGCAGTACTTC. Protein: CASSPGTGDHEQYF.

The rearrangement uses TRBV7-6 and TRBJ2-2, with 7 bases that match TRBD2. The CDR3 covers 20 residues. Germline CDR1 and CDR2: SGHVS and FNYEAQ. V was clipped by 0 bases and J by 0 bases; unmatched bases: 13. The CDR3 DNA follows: TGTGCCAGCAGCTTAGCCCCTCTCATGGGGCTAGCGGCGAACACCGGGGAGCTGTTTTTT. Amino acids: CASSLAPLMGLAANTGELFF.

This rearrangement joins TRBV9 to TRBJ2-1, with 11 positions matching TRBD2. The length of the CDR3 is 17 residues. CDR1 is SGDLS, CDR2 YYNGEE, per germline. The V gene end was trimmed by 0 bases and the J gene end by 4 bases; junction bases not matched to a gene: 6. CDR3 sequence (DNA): TGTGCCAGCAGCGTAGGTCGACTAGCGGGACGTTACAATGAGCAGTTCTTC. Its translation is CASSVGRLAGRYNEQFF.

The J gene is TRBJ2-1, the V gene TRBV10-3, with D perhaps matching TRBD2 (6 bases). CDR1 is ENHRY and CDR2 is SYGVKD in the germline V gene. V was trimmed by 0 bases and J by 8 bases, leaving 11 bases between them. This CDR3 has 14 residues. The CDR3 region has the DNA TGTGCCATCAGTGAGTCCGGGGGTGTCGATGAGCAGTTCTTC. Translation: CAISESGGVDEQFF.